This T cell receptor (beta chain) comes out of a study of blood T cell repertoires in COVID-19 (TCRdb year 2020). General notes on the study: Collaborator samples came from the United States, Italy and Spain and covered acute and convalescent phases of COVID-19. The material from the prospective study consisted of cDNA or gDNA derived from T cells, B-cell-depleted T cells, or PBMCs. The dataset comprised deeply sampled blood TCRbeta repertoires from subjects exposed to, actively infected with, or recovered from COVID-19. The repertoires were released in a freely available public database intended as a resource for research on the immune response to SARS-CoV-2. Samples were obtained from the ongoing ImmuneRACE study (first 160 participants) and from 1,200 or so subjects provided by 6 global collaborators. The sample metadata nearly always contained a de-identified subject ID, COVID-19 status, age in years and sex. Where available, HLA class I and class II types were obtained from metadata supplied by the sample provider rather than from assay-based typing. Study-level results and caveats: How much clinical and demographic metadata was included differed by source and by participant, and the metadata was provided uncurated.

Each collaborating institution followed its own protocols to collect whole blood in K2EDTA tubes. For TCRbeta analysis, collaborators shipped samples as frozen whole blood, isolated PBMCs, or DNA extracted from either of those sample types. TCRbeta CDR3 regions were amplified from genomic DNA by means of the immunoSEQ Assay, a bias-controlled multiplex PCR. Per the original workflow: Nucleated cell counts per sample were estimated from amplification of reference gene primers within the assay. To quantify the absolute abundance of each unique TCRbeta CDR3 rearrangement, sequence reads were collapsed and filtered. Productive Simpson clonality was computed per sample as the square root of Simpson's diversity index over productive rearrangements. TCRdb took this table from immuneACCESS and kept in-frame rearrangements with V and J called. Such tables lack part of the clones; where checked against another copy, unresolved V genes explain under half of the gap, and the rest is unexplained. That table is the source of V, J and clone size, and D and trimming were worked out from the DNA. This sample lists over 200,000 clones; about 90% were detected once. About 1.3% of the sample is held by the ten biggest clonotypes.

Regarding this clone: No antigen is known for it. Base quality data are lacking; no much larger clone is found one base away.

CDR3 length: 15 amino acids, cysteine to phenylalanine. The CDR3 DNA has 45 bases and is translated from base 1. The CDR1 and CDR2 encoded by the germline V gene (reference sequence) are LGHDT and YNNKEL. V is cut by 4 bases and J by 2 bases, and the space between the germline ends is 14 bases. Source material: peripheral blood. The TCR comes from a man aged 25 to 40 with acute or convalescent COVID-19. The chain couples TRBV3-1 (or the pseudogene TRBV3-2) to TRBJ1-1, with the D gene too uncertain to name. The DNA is TGTGCCAGCAGCCGAGGGCAATTGGAAAACACTGAAGCTTTCTTT. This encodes CASSRGQLENTEAFF.